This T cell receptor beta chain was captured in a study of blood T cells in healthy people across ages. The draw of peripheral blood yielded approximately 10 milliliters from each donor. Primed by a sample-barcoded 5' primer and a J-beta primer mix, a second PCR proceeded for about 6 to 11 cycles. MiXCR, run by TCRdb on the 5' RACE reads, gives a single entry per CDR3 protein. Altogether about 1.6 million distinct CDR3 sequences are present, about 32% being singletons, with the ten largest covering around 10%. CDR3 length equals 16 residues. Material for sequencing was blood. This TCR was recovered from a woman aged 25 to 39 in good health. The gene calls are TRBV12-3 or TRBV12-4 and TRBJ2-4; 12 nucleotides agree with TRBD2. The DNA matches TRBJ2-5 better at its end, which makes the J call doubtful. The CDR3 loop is CASSTRLAGVGETQYF. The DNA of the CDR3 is TGTGCCAGCAGTACGAGACTAGCGGGAGTGGGGGAGACCCAGTACTTC.